What follows describes a single T cell receptor (beta chain). Regarding time point: after dendritic cell vaccination, including at tumor progression/relapse. The sample is drawn from a study of glioma-infiltrating T cells after dendritic cell vaccination. Profiling relied on immunoSEQ multiplex PCR, and the TCRdb table lists in-frame clones only, not all of them. The repertoire holds 45,000 to 60,000 clones, with roughly 80% as singletons. The CDR3 has 15 amino acids. Trimming took off 2 bases at V and 4 bases at J, with 14 bases between the two ends. Germline assignment: CDR1 LGHNA and CDR2 YNFKEQ. The chain couples TRBV4-2 to TRBJ1-1, with D tentatively TRBD1 (5 bases). The specimen comprised blood, sampled after dendritic cell vaccination. The TCR sequence derives from a human donor with glioblastoma. The CDR3 region is CASSQSVGGGTEAFF. In DNA form, the CDR3 reads TGTGCCAGCAGCCAATCGGTCGGGGGGGGCACTGAAGCTTTCTTT.